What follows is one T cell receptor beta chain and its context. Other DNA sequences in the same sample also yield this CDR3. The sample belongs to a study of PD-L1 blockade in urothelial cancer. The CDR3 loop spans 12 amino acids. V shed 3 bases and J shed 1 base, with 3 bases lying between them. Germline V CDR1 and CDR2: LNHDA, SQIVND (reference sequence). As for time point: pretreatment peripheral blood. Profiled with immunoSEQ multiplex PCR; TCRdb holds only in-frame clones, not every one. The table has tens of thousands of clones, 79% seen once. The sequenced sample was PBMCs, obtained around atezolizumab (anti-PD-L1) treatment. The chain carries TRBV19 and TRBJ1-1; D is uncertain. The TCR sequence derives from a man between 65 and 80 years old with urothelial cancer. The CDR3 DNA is TGTGCCAGTAGTATCAGGAACACTGAAGCTTTCTTT. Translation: CASSIRNTEAFF. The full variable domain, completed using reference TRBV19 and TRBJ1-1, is DGGITQSPKYLFRKEGQNVTLSCEQNLNHDAMYWYRQDPGQGLRLIYYSQIVNDFQKGDIAEGYSVSREKKESFPLTVTSAQKNPTAFYLCASSIRNTEAFFGQGTRLTVV.